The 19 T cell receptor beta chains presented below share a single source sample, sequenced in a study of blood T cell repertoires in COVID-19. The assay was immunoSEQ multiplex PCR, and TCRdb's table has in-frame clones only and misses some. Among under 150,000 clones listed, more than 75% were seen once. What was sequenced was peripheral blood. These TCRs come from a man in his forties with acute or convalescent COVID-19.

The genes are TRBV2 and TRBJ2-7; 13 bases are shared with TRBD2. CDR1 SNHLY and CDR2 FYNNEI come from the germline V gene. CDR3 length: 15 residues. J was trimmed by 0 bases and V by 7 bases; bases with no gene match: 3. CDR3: CASTTSGGDSYEQYF. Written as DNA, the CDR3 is TGTGCCAGCACTACTAGCGGGGGGGACTCCTACGAGCAGTACTTC.

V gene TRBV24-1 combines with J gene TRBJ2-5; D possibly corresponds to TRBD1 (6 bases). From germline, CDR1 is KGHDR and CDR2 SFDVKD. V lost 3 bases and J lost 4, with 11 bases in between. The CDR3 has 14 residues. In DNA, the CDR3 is TGTGCCACCAGTGATACAGGGCTGTTAGAGACCCAGTACTTC. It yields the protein CATSDTGLLETQYF.

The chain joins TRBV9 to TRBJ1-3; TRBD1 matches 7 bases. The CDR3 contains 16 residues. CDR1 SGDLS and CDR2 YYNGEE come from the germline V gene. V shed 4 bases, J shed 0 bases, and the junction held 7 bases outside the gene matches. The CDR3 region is CASSQGQFFSGNTIYF. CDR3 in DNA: TGTGCCAGCAGCCAGGGACAGTTCTTCTCTGGAAACACCATATATTTT.

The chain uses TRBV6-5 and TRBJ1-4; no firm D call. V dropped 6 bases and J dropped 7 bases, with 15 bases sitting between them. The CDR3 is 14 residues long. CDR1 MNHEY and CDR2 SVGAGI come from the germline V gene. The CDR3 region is CASRPQNGGEKLFF. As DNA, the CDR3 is TGTGCCAGCAGACCGCAGAACGGCGGTGAAAAACTGTTTTTT.

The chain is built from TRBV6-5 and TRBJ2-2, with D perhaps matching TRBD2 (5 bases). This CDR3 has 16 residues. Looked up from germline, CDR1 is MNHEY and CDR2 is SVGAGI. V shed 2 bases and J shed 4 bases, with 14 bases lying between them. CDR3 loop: CASSYRPGKTTGELFF. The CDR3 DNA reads TGTGCCAGCAGTTACCGTCCGGGAAAAACCACCGGGGAGCTGTTTTTT.

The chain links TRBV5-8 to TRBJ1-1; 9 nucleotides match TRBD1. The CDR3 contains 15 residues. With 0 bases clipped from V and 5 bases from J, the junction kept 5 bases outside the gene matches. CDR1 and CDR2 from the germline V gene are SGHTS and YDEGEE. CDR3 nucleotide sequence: TGTGCCAGCAGCTTGGTTGGGACAGGGTGGACTGAAGCTTTCTTT. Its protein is CASSLVGTGWTEAFF. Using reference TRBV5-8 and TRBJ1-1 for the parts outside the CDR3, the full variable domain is EAGVTQSPTHLIKTRGQQATLRCSPISGHTSVYWYQQALGLGLQFLLWYDEGEERNRGNFPPRFSGRQFPNYSSELNVNALELEDSALYLCASSLVGTGWTEAFFGQGTRLTVV.

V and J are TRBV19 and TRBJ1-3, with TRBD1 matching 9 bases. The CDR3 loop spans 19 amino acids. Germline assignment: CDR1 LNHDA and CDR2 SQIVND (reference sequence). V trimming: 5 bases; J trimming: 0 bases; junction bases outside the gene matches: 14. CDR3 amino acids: CASSPRTGVSAASGNTIYF. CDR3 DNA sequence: TGTGCCAGTAGTCCTCGGACAGGGGTCTCCGCGGCCTCTGGAAACACCATATATTTT.

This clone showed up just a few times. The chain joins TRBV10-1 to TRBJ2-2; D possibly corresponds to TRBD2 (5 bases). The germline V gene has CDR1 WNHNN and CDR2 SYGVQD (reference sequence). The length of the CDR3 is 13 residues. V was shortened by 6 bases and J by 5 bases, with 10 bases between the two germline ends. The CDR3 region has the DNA TGCGCCAGCAGCATAGGAGGTACCGGGGAGCTGTTTTTT. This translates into CASSIGGTGELFF.

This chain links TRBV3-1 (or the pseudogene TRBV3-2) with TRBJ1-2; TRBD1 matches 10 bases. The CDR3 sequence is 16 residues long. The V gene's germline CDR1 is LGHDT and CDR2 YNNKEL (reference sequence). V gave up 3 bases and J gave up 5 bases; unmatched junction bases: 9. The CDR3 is CASSQGQGRYGYGYTF. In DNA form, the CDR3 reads TGTGCCAGCAGCCAGGGACAGGGGCGATATGGGTATGGCTACACCTTC.

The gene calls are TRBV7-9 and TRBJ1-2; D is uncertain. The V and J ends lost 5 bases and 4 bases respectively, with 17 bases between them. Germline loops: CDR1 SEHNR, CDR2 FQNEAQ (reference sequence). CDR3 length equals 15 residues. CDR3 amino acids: CASSPRQIVGYGYTF. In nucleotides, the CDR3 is TGTGCCAGCAGCCCCCGACAAATAGTGGGCTATGGCTACACCTTC.

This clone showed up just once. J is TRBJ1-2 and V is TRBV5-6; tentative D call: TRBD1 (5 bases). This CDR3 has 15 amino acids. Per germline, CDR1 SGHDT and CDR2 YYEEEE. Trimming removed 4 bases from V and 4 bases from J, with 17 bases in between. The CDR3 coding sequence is TGTGCCAGCAGCCAGAACTTTGGGCAGGGCTATGGCTACACCTTC. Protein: CASSQNFGQGYGYTF.

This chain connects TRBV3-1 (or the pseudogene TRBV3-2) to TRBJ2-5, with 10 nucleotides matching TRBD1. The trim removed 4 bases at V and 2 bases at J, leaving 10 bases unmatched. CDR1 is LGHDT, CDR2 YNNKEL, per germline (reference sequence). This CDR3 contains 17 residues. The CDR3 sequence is CASSPVPGQGRQETQYF. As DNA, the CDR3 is TGTGCCAGCAGCCCCGTCCCGGGACAGGGGAGGCAAGAGACCCAGTACTTC.

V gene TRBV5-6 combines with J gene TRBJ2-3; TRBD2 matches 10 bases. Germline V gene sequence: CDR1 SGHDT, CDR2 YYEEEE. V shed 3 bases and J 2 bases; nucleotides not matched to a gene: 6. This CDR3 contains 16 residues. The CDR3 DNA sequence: TGTGCCAGCAGCTCGCTAGCGGGGGACCCCACAGATACGCAGTATTTT. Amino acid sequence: CASSSLAGDPTDTQYF.

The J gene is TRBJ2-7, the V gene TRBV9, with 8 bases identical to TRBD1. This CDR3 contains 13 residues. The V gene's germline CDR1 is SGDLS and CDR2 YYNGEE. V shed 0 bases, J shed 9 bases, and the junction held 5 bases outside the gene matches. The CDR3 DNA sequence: TGTGCCAGCAGCGTAGGCCCAGGGGGCGTGCAGTACTTC. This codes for CASSVGPGGVQYF.

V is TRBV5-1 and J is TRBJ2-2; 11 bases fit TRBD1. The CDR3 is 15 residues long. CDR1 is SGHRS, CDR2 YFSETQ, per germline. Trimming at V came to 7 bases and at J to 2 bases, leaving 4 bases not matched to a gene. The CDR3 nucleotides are TGCGCCAGCGGGACAGGGGGTGTAAACACCGGGGAGCTGTTTTTT. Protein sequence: CASGTGGVNTGELFF.

The CDR3: CASSDPWTAETNQPQHF. The CDR3 nucleotides are TGTGCCAGCAGTGACCCATGGACAGCAGAGACGAATCAGCCCCAGCATTTT. The V call is TRBV6-4, the J call TRBJ1-5; a weak D match, TRBD1 (6 bases). Germline CDR1 and CDR2: MRHNA and SNTAGT. The CDR3 contains 17 residues. Between the trimmed V and J ends, which lost 2 bases and 4 bases, there was a span of 18 bases.

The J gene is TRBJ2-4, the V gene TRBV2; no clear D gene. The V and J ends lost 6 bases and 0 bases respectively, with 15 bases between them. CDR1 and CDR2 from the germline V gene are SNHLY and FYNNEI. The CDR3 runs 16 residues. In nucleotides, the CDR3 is TGTGCCAGCAGCCCCACCCTCGAGCTAGCCAAAAACATTCAGTACTTC. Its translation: CASSPTLELAKNIQYF.

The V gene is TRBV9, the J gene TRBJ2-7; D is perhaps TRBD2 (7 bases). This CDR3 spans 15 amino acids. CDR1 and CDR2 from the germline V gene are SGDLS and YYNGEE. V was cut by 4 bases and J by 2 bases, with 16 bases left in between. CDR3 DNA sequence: TGTGCCAGCAGCATCGGGGGGCTCCCTACCTACGAGCAGTACTTC. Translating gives CASSIGGLPTYEQYF. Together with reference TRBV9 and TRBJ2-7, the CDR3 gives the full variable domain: DSGVTQTPKHLITATGQRVTLRCSPRSGDLSVYWYQQSLDQGLQFLIQYYNGEERAKGNILERFSAQQFPDLHSELNLSSLELGDSALYFCASSIGGLPTYEQYFGPGTRLTVT.

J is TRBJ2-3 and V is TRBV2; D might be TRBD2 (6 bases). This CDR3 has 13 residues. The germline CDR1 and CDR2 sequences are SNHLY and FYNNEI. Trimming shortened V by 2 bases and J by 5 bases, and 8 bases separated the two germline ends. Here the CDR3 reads CASSEKEGDTQYF. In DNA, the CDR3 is TGTGCCAGCAGTGAAAAGGAGGGAGATACGCAGTATTTT.